This note documents a single TCR beta chain sequence. Its antigen remains unknown. The CDR3 runs 14 residues. The trim removed 6 bases at V and 3 bases at J, leaving 3 bases unmatched. Germline V gives CDR1 MDHEN, CDR2 SYDVKM. These data originate in a study of blood T cells in healthy people across ages. Caucasian individuals from Russia who were healthy and aged 6 to 90 acted as donors. With a J-beta primer mix and a sample-barcoded 5' primer, a second PCR ran about 6 to 11 cycles. Each CDR3 protein is one row after TCRdb ran MiXCR on the 5' RACE reads. This sample has about 1,500,000 distinct CDR3 sequences, with about 30% found just once. Whole-study results and caveats: Diversity of TCR beta correlated strongly with naive T cell percentage.

The chain uses TRBV28 and TRBJ1-5; the match to TRBD1 covers 9 bases. This receptor was taken from a woman in her 30s in good health. Sequences were obtained from blood. DNA for the CDR3: TGTGCCAGCAGGACAGGGGGAGTCAATCAGCCCCAGCATTTT. This translates into CASRTGGVNQPQHF.